These 24 T cell receptor beta chains originate from one sample sequenced in a study of cytomegalovirus exposure and HLA in healthy donors. PCR involved 60 Vbeta and 13 Jbeta primers. Sequencing was performed with immunoSEQ multiplex PCR; in TCRdb, only in-frame clones are kept and a portion is missing. The sample records 200,000 to 300,000 clones, 80% to 90% being singletons. The sample consisted of PBMCs. The origin of the receptors is a woman aged 40 to 49 in good health and CMV-seropositive.

The chain recombines TRBV5-1 with TRBJ2-2; 13 nucleotides match TRBD2. The CDR3 loop spans 16 amino acids. J gave up 4 bases and V 4 bases, and 4 bases lay outside the gene matches. CDR1 is SGHRS, CDR2 YFSETQ, per germline. The CDR3 region has the DNA TGCGCCAGCAGCCCGGGACTAGCGGGACTCACCGGGGAGCTGTTTTTT. It translates to CASSPGLAGLTGELFF.

This sequence joins TRBV5-8 and TRBJ2-5, with a tentative D call TRBD1 (6 bases). Trimming pared 4 bases from V and 1 base from J, leaving 11 bases between. In germline, CDR1 is SGHTS, CDR2 YDEGEE. The CDR3 totals 14 residues. CDR3 coding DNA: TGTGCCAGCAGCCACCCAGGGGTCCAAGAGACCCAGTACTTC. Protein: CASSHPGVQETQYF.

CDR3 DNA sequence: TGTGCCAGCACGATGGGCGGGCACTCGAACTATGGCTACACCTTC. Translated, it gives CASTMGGHSNYGYTF. The chain employs TRBV28 and TRBJ1-2, with D hard to call. Deletions cut 7 bases from V and 2 bases from J, with 17 bases between. This CDR3 has 15 amino acids. Germline lookup yields CDR1 MDHEN and CDR2 SYDVKM.

This rearrangement joins TRBV5-4 to TRBJ1-2; D call uncertain. This CDR3 comprises 13 residues. The germline V and J ends were trimmed by 0 bases and 5 bases, with 8 bases remaining between them. CDR1 and CDR2 (germline): SGHNT, YYREEE (reference sequence). CDR3 in DNA: TGTGCCAGCAGCTTGGAGGGAGGATATGGCTACACCTTC. It codes for CASSLEGGYGYTF.

The chain is built from TRBV7-3 and TRBJ1-1, with TRBD1 identical over 7 bases. Germline V gives CDR1 SGHTA, CDR2 FQGTGA. This CDR3 comprises 14 residues. The V segment lost 5 bases and the J segment 0 bases; nucleotides outside the gene matches: 3. CDR3 nucleotides: TGTGCCAGCAGCCAGACAGGGTTGAACACTGAAGCTTTCTTT. Translated: CASSQTGLNTEAFF.

The V call is TRBV18, the J call TRBJ2-6; D may be TRBD2 (5 bases). V was cut by 6 bases and J by 4 bases, with 13 bases left in between. This CDR3 is 15 amino acids long. CDR1 KGHSH and CDR2 LQKENI come from the germline V gene. CDR3 in amino acids: CASSSPGSGANVLTF. Here the CDR3 DNA reads TGTGCCAGCTCGTCCCCGGGGAGCGGGGCCAACGTCCTGACTTTC.

This clone was found once. The chain uses TRBV25-1 and TRBJ1-1; no definite D call. The germline CDR1 and CDR2 sequences are MGHDK and SYGVNS. The ends were cut back, 5 bases at V and 0 bases at J, with 10 bases in the middle. The CDR3 totals 14 residues. The CDR3 DNA reads as TGTGCCAGCAGTCCTAGCGAGGTGAACACTGAAGCTTTCTTT. Translated, it gives CASSPSEVNTEAFF.

The table lists this clone with a count of one. The chain is built from TRBV2 and TRBJ1-5; TRBD1 matches 10 bases. The V gene's germline CDR1 is SNHLY and CDR2 FYNNEI. CDR3 size: 14 residues. J gave up 9 bases and V 5 bases, and 7 bases lay outside the gene matches. DNA of the CDR3: TGTGCCAGCAGTCGACAGGGGGCGCGAACGCCCCAGCATTTT. Its translation is CASSRQGARTPQHF.

The chain links TRBV2 to TRBJ2-5; TRBD2 matches 8 bases. V lost 6 bases, J lost 4 bases, and 7 bases stayed unmatched. The CDR3 loop spans 14 amino acids. Germline loops: CDR1 SNHLY, CDR2 FYNNEI. The CDR3 loop reads CASRERERIETQYF. CDR3 DNA: TGTGCCAGCAGGGAGCGGGAGCGGATAGAGACCCAGTACTTC.

The genes are TRBV18 and TRBJ2-7; 14 nucleotides match TRBD2. This CDR3 is built from 21 residues. Germline loops: CDR1 KGHSH, CDR2 LQKENI. The V and J ends lost 6 bases and 1 base, in that order; junction bases with no gene match: 20. In DNA, the CDR3 is TGTGCCAGCTCCCCCACCATGCCTCCGGGACTAGCGGGAGTTGGGTCCTACGAGCAGTACTTC. Protein: CASSPTMPPGLAGVGSYEQYF.

The V gene is TRBV29-1, the J gene TRBJ1-2, with 7 bases matching TRBD1. V was pared by 0 bases and J by 8 bases, with 9 bases of the junction left unmatched. Germline V CDR1 and CDR2: SQVTM, ANQGSEA. The CDR3 loop spans 14 amino acids. CDR3 residues: CSVEDRDRVGGYTF. CDR3 in DNA: TGCAGCGTTGAAGATCGCGACAGGGTAGGCGGCTACACCTTC.

This clone occurred a few times. The CDR3 here is CASSGDRGLGNTIYF. The CDR3 DNA reads as TGTGCCAGCAGTGGGGACAGGGGACTTGGAAACACCATATATTTT. V and J are TRBV25-1 and TRBJ1-3; 10 nucleotides agree with TRBD1. CDR3 length: 15 residues. CDR1 and CDR2 (germline): MGHDK, SYGVNS. J gave up 3 bases and V 4 bases, and 3 bases lay outside the gene matches.

This chain's CDR3 is CATSRDSGYLYGYTF. The CDR3 DNA sequence: TGTGCCACCAGCAGGGATTCAGGGTATTTATATGGCTACACCTTC. The V call is TRBV15, the J call TRBJ1-2; possibly TRBD1 for D (5 bases). The V end lost 3 bases, the J end lost 5 bases, and 16 bases lay between the germline ends. The V gene's germline CDR1 is LNHNV and CDR2 YYDKDF (reference sequence). The CDR3 covers 15 residues.

This chain joins TRBV20-1 and TRBJ2-1; D uncertain. The CDR3 runs 10 residues. The V and J ends lost 6 bases and 9 bases respectively, with 9 bases between them. CDR1 and CDR2 from the germline V gene are DFQATT and SNEGSKA (reference sequence). The CDR3 region is CSASIVEQFF. The DNA of the CDR3 is TGCAGTGCGTCCATTGTTGAGCAGTTCTTC.

The chain recombines TRBV18 with TRBJ2-3; 9 positions match TRBD2. This CDR3 comprises 19 residues. J was trimmed by 6 bases and V by 0 bases; bases with no gene match: 16. CDR1 is KGHSH and CDR2 is LQKENI in the germline V gene. CDR3 coding DNA: TGTGCCAGCTCACCACCGGTCCGACAGCGGGAGGCGGTCCCGGATACGCAGTATTTT. Protein: CASSPPVRQREAVPDTQYF. The full variable domain, completed using reference TRBV18 and TRBJ2-3, is NAGVMQNPRHLVRRRGQEARLRCSPMKGHSHVYWYRQLPEEGLKFMVYLQKENIIDESGMPKERFSAEFPKEGPSILRIQQVVRGDSAAYFCASSPPVRQREAVPDTQYFGPGTRLTVL.

The genes are TRBV4-2 and TRBJ1-4; 7 bases are a match to TRBD1. The CDR3 is 14 amino acids. Germline CDR1 LGHNA, CDR2 YNFKEQ. V shed 1 base and J 8 bases; nucleotides not matched to a gene: 4. The CDR3 DNA is TGTGCCAGCAGCCAAGGGCAGGGGGGCGAAAAACTGTTTTTT. It encodes CASSQGQGGEKLFF.

V usage is TRBV19 and J usage is TRBJ2-7, with 9 nucleotides matching TRBD1. Losses at the gene ends were 6 bases for V and 4 bases for J; bases not matched to a gene: 10. Germline CDR1 and CDR2: LNHDA and SQIVND (reference sequence). The CDR3 extends over 15 amino acids. The chain's CDR3 is CASSLRTGEGYEQYF. In DNA form, the CDR3 reads TGTGCCAGTAGCCTTCGGACAGGGGAAGGTTACGAGCAGTACTTC.

CDR3 nucleotide sequence: TGTGCCAGCAGCTTAGAGGGACTAGCGGGAGAAGGTCCAGATACGCAGTATTTT. Its protein is CASSLEGLAGEGPDTQYF. V gene TRBV13 combines with J gene TRBJ2-3, with TRBD2 identical over 14 bases. The length of the CDR3 is 18 residues. The V segment lost 1 base and the J segment 4 bases; nucleotides outside the gene matches: 7. The germline CDR1 and CDR2 sequences are PRHDT and FYEKMQ (reference sequence).

V usage is TRBV30 and J usage is TRBJ1-1; D is perhaps TRBD1 (5 bases). This CDR3 region has 13 residues. V was clipped by 5 bases and J by 6 bases, with 16 bases between them. Per germline, CDR1 GTSNPN and CDR2 SVGIG (reference sequence). The chain's CDR3 is CAWAGPGPSEAFF. In DNA, the CDR3 is TGTGCCTGGGCGGGACCAGGGCCATCTGAAGCTTTCTTT.

The chain is built from TRBV5-1 and TRBJ1-1; the D gene is possibly TRBD1 (5 bases). The CDR3 is 13 amino acids. Per the germline V gene, CDR1 is SGHRS and CDR2 is YFSETQ. Trimming pared 0 bases from V and 6 bases from J, leaving 9 bases between. The CDR3, as DNA: TGCGCCAGCAGCTTGGTTGGGGGGGCTGAAGCTTTCTTT. It translates to CASSLVGGAEAFF.

This chain connects TRBV5-1 to TRBJ1-4; D may be TRBD1 (5 bases). This CDR3 is 14 amino acids long. Trimming shortened V by 4 bases and J by 0 bases, and 7 bases separated the two germline ends. Germline V gives CDR1 SGHRS, CDR2 YFSETQ. The CDR3 is CASSRQTTNEKLFF. As DNA, the CDR3 is TGCGCCAGCAGCCGACAGACAACTAATGAAAAACTGTTTTTT.

The chain is built from TRBV19 and TRBJ2-7; a weak D match, TRBD1 (6 bases). Trimming stripped 5 bases from V and 2 bases from J, with 13 bases between. This CDR3 comprises 14 residues. From germline, CDR1 is LNHDA and CDR2 SQIVND (reference sequence). The CDR3 loop reads CASSSTGTPYEQYF. The CDR3 nucleotides read TGTGCCAGTAGTTCGACAGGTACCCCCTACGAGCAGTACTTC.

The genes are TRBV2 and TRBJ2-7; D possibly corresponds to TRBD2 (5 bases). Germline CDR1 SNHLY, CDR2 FYNNEI. V lost 3 bases and J lost 0, with 9 bases in between. The CDR3 sequence is 14 residues long. CDR3 in DNA: TGTGCCAGCAGTGAGAGGACTGACTCCTACGAGCAGTACTTC. Translation: CASSERTDSYEQYF.

V gene TRBV27 combines with J gene TRBJ1-3; no clear D. CDR3 length: 16 residues. From germline, CDR1 is MNHEY and CDR2 SMNVEV (reference sequence). Trimming stripped 4 bases from V and 0 bases from J, with 13 bases between. CDR3 sequence reads: CASSSSGGASGNTIYF. CDR3 nucleotides: TGTGCCAGCAGTTCCTCGGGTGGAGCCTCTGGAAACACCATATATTTT.